The present T cell receptor (beta chain) was sequenced within a study of blood T cell repertoires in COVID-19. Turning to the study itself: Researchers got acute and convalescent COVID-19 samples from the United States, Italy and Spain. PBMCs, B-cell-depleted T cells, or T cells were the source of the cDNA or gDNA that made up the material.

In the authors' workflow: Estimates of nucleated cell counts were drawn from the amplification of reference gene primers. TCRdb's table, derived via immunoSEQ multiplex PCR, lists solely in-frame clones and lacks some. Clone size and V and J calls were adopted from that table, with D and trimming inferred from the DNA. The data hold about 240,000 clones, with roughly 86% observed a single time. The CDR3 runs 16 residues. Trimming pared 4 bases from V and 8 bases from J, leaving 23 bases between. The germline gives CDR1 SGHRS, CDR2 YFSETQ. This chain connects TRBV5-1 to TRBJ2-3; D is perhaps TRBD2 (5 bases). This clonotype was obtained from a man aged 80 or over with acute or convalescent COVID-19. Material: peripheral blood. CDR3 in DNA: TGCGCCAGCAGCCCATCAGCGGCCAGTCCCGGCGGTACGCAGTATTTT. It yields the protein CASSPSAASPGGTQYF.